The TCR beta chain described here comes from a study of OX40 agonist ivuxolimab in advanced cancers. Study at large: The patients' treatment was ivuxolimab, an agonistic anti-OX40 (CD134) antibody. Points from the study as a whole: Clonal expansion was seen in CD4+ and CD8+ blood T cells by week 6 at 0.1 to 3.0 mg/kg.

The germline CDR1 and CDR2 sequences are SGHTA and FQGNSA. The CDR3 spans 13 residues. Trimming took 5 bases from V and 4 from J, leaving 6 bases between them. TCRdb's copy holds only in-frame clones and misses some; the assay was immunoSEQ multiplex PCR. The sample shows about 33,000 clones, roughly 81% of them seen only once. This clone was counted a few times. Antigen specificity is unknown. This receptor was identified in an adult with an advanced solid tumor such as melanoma, head and neck, liver or kidney cancer. This specimen consisted of CD4+ or CD8+ T cells sorted from blood, obtained in a trial of the OX40 agonist ivuxolimab. The chain uses TRBV7-2 and TRBJ1-6; D is undetermined. The CDR3 reads CASSPLYNSPLHF. CDR3 DNA sequence: TGTGCCAGCAGCCCCCTGTATAATTCACCCCTCCACTTT.